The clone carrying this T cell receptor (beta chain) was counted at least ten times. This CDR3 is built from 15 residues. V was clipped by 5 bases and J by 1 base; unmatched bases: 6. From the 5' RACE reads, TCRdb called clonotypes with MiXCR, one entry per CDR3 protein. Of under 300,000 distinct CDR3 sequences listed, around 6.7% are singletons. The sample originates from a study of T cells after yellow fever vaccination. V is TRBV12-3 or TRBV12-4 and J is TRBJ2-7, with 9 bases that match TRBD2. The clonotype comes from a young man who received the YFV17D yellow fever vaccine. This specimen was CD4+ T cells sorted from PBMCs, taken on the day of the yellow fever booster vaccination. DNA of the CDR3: TGTGCCAGCAGTCCCGCGGGGGGGGTATCCTACGAGCAGTACTTC. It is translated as CASSPAGGVSYEQYF.